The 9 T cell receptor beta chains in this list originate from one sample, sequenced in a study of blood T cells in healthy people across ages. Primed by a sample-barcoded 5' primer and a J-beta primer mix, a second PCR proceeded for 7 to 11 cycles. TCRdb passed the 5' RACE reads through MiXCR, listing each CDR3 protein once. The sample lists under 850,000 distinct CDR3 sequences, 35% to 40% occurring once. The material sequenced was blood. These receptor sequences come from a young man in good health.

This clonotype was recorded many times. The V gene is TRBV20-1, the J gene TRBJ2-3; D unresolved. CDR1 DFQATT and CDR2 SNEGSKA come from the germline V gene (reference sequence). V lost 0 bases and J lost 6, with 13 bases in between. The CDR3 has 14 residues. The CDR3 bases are TGCAGTGCTAGAGATTTCACTGGCGAGGATACGCAGTATTTT. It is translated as CSARDFTGEDTQYF.

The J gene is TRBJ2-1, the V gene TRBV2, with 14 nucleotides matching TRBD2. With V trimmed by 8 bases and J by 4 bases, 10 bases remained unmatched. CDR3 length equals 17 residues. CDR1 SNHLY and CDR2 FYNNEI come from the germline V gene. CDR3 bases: TGTGCCAGCGGGGGACTAGCGGGGGATTTTGGGTACAATGAGCAGTTCTTC. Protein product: CASGGLAGDFGYNEQFF.

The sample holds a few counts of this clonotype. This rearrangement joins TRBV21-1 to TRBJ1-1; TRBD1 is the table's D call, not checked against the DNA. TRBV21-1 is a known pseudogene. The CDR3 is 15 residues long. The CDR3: CASSKAHRENTEAFF. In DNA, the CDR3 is TGTGCCAGCAGCAAAGCCCACAGGGAGAACACTGAAGCTTTCTTT.

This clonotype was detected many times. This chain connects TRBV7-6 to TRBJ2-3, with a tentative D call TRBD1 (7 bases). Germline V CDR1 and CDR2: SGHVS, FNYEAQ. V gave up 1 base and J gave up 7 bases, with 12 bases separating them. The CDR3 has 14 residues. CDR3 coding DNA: TGTGCCAGCAGCTTAGAACAGGGGACTTATACGCAGTATTTT. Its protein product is CASSLEQGTYTQYF.

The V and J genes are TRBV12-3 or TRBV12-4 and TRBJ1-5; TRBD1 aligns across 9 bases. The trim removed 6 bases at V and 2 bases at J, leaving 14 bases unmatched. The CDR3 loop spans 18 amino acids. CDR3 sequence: CASRPGTGRFHGNQPQHF. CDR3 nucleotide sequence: TGTGCCAGCAGACCCGGGACAGGGAGGTTCCACGGCAATCAGCCCCAGCATTTT.

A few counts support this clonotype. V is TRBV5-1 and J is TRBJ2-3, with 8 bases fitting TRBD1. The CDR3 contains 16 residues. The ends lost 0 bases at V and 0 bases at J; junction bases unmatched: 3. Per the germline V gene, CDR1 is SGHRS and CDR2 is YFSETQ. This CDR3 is CASSLAQGASTDTQYF. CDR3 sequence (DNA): TGCGCCAGCAGCTTGGCCCAGGGGGCTAGCACAGATACGCAGTATTTT.

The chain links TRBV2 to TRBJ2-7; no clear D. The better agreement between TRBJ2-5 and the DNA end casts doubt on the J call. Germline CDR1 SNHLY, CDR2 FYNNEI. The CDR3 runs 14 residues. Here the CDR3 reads CASSEVVPGETQYF. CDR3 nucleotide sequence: TGTGCCAGCAGTGAGGTAGTTCCCGGGGAGACCCAGTACTTC.

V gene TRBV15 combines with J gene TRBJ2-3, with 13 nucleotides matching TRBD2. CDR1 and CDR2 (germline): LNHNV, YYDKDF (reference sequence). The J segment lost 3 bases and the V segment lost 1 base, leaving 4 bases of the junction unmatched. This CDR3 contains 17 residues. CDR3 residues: CATSRALAGGTTDTQYF. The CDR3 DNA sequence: TGTGCCACCAGCAGAGCACTAGCGGGGGGGACGACAGATACGCAGTATTTT.

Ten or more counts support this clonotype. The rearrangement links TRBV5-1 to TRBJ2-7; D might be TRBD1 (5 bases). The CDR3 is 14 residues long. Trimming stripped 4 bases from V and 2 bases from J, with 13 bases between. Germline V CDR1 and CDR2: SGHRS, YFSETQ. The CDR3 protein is CASSPLTATYEQYF. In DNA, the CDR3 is TGCGCCAGCAGCCCCCTGACAGCTACCTACGAGCAGTACTTC.